The 10 T cell receptor beta chains below come from one sample, sequenced in a study of sequential checkpoint blockade in melanoma. Treatment here: randomized to nivolumab then ipilimumab (arm A) or the reverse (arm B). Profiled with immunoSEQ multiplex PCR; TCRdb holds only in-frame clones, not every one. This table holds some 31,000 clones, 86% found once. Specimen: CD8+ T cells sorted from blood (inferred from file names), collected from a patient given nivolumab and ipilimumab in sequence. Every receptor here comes from a human donor with melanoma.

The chain carries TRBV27 and TRBJ2-1; perhaps TRBD1 as D (6 bases). CDR3 length: 15 amino acids. Germline CDR1 is MNHEY and CDR2 is SMNVEV (reference sequence). Trimming pared 2 bases from V and 5 bases from J, leaving 13 bases between. CDR3 loop: CASSLGVQGNNEQFF. In DNA, the CDR3 is TGTGCCAGCAGTTTAGGAGTACAGGGAAACAATGAGCAGTTCTTC.

The rearrangement links TRBV27 to TRBJ2-1, with TRBD2 matching 13 bases. V shed 4 bases, J shed 5 bases, and the junction held 2 bases outside the gene matches. The CDR3 loop spans 15 amino acids. Germline CDR1 and CDR2: MNHEY and SMNVEV (reference sequence). CDR3 region: CASSSGTSGDNEQFF. CDR3 bases: TGTGCCAGCAGTTCAGGGACTAGCGGGGACAATGAGCAGTTCTTC.

This clone has a single count. The rearrangement joins TRBV5-6 to TRBJ2-2, with D perhaps TRBD1 (6 bases). Germline CDR1 and CDR2: SGHDT and YYEEEE. The CDR3 contains 16 residues. V dropped 0 bases and J dropped 6 bases, with 15 bases sitting between them. The CDR3, as DNA: TGTGCCAGCAGCTTGGAGGGCAGGGGTAGACCCGGGGAGCTGTTTTTT. This gives the protein CASSLEGRGRPGELFF.

The chain links TRBV28 to TRBJ2-2; the D gene is possibly TRBD1 (6 bases). Germline CDR1 reads MDHEN; CDR2 reads SYDVKM. V lost 4 bases and J 7 bases, leaving 19 bases between the germline ends. The CDR3 contains 16 residues. The CDR3 here is CASSSPQGLLYGELFF. The CDR3 DNA is TGTGCCAGCAGTTCTCCTCAGGGGTTACTTTACGGGGAGCTGTTTTTT.

The chain carries TRBV6-5 and TRBJ2-7; D is perhaps TRBD2 (5 bases). The germline V gene has CDR1 MNHEY and CDR2 SVGAGI. Trimming shortened V by 7 bases and J by 2 bases, and 12 bases separated the two germline ends. The CDR3 is 13 residues long. DNA for the CDR3: TGTGCCAGCAAAACTCGGGGAGCCTACGAGCAGTACTTC. It translates to CASKTRGAYEQYF.

The chain carries TRBV4-1 and TRBJ2-1; 9 positions match TRBD2. V shed 3 bases, J shed 7 bases, and the junction held 7 bases outside the gene matches. The germline V gene has CDR1 MGHRA and CDR2 YSYEKL. The CDR3 sequence is 15 residues long. The CDR3 reads CASSHLAGAPNEQFF. The CDR3 coding sequence is TGCGCCAGCAGCCACTTAGCGGGGGCCCCAAATGAGCAGTTCTTC.

The chain joins TRBV9 to TRBJ1-2, with no clear D. Germline V gene data show CDR1 as SGDLS and CDR2 as YYNGEE. The CDR3 runs to 9 residues. Trimming took 4 bases from V and 12 from J, leaving 7 bases between them. CDR3 sequence (DNA): TGTGCCAGCAGCCTCCCGGACACCTTC. As protein: CASSLPDTF.

The chain recombines TRBV28 with TRBJ1-2; D remains ambiguous. V lost 7 bases to trimming and J lost 5 bases, with 17 bases between them. The CDR3 is 14 residues long. Germline V gene lookup returns CDR1 MDHEN and CDR2 SYDVKM. The CDR3 DNA reads TGTGCCAGCACCTGGGAGCCCCTAGGGTATGGCTACACCTTC. Its protein is CASTWEPLGYGYTF.

The chain employs TRBV21-1 and TRBJ2-7; the tabulated D call, TRBD1, remains unverified against the DNA. TRBV21-1 is designated a pseudogene. This CDR3 contains 15 residues. CDR3 bases: TGTGCCAGCAGCAAAGAACGACAGGGCTCCTACGAGCAGTACTTC. Translating gives CASSKERQGSYEQYF.

The chain is built from TRBV6-4 and TRBJ2-3; 10 nucleotides line up with TRBD2. The CDR3 spans 17 residues. V lost 0 bases, J lost 2 bases, and 5 bases stayed unmatched. Germline assignment: CDR1 MRHNA and CDR2 SNTAGT. The CDR3 is CASSDSSGGAPTDTQYF. DNA for the CDR3: TGTGCCAGCAGTGACTCGAGCGGGGGGGCCCCCACAGATACGCAGTATTTT.